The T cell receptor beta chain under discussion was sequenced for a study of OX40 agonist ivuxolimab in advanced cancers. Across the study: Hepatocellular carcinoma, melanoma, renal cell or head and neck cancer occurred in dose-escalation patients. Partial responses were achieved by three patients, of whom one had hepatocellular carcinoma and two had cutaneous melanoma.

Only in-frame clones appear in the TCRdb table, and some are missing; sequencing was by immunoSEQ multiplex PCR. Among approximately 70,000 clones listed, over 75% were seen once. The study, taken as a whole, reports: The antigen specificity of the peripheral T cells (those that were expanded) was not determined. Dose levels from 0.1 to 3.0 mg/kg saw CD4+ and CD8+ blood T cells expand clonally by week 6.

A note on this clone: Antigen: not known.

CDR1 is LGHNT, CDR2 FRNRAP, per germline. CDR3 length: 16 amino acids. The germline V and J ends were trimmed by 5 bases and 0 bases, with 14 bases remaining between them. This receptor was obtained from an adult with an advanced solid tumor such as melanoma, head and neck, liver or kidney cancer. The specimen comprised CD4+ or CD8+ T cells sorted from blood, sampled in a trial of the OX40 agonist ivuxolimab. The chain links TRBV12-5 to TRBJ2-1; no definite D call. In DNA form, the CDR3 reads TGTGCTAGTGGTCCATCACAGTTAAGCTCCTACAATGAGCAGTTCTTC. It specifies CASGPSQLSSYNEQFF.